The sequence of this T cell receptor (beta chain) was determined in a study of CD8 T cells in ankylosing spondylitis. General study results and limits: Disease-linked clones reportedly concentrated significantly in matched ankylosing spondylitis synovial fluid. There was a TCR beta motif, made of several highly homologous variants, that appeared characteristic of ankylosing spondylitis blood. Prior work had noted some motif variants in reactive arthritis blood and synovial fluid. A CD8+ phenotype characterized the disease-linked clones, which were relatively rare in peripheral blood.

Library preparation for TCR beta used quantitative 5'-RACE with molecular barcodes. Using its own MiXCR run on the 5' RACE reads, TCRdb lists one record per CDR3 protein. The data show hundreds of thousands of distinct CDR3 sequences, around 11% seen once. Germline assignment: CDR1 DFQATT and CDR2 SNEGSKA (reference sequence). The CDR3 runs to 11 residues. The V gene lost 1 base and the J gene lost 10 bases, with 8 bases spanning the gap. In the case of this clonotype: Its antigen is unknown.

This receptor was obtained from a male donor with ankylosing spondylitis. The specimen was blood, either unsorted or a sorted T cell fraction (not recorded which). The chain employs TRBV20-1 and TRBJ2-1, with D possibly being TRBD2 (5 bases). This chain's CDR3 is CSARGTPEQFF. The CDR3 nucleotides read TGCAGTGCTAGAGGGACTCCGGAGCAGTTCTTC.